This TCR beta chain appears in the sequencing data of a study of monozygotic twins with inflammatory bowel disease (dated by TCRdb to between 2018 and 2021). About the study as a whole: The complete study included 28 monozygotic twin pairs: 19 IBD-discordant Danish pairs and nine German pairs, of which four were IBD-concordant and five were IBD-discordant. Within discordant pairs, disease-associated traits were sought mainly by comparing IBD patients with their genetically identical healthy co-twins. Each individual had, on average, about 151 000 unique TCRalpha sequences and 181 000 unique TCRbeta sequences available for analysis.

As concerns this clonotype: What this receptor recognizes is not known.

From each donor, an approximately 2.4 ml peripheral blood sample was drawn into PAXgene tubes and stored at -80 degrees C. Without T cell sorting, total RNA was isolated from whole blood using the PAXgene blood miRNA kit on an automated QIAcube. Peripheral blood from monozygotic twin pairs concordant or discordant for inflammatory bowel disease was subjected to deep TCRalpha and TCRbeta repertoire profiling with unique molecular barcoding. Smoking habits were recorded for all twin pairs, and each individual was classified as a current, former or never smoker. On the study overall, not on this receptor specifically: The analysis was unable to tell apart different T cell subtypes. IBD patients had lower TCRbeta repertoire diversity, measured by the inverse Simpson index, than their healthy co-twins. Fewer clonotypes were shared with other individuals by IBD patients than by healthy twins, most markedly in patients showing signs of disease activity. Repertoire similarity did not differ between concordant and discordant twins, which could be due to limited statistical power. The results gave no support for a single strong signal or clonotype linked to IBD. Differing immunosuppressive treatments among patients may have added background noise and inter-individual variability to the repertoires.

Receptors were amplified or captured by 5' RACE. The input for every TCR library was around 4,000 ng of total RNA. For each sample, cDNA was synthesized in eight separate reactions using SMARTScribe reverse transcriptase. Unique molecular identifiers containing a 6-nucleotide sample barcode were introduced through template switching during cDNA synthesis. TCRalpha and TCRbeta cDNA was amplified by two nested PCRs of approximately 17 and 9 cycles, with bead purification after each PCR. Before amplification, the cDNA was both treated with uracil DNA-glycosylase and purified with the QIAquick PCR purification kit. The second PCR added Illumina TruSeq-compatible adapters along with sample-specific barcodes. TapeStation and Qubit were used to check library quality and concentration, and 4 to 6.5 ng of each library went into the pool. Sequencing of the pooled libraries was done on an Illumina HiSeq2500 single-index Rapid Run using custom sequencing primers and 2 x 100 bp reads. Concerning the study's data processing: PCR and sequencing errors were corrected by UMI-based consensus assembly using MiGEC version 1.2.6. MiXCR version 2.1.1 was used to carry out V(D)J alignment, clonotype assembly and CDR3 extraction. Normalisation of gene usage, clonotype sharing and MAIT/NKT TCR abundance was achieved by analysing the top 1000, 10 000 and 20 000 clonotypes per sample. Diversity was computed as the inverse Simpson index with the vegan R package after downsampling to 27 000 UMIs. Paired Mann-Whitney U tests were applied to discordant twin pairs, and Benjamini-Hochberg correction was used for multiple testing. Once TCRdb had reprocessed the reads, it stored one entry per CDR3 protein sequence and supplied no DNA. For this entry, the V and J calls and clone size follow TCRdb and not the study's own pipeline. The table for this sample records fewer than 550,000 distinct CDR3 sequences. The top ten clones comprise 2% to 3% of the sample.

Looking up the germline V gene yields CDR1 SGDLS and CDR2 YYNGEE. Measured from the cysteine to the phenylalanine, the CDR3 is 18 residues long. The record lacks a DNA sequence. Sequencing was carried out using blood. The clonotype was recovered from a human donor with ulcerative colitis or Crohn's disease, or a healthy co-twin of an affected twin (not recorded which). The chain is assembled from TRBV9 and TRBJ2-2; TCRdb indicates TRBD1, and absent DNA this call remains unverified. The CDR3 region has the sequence CASSVASGTPDRPGELFF.